This TCR beta chain emerged from a study of blood T cell repertoires in COVID-19 (dated by TCRdb to 2019 to 2021). About the investigation overall: The collaborator samples originated in the United States, Italy and Spain and spanned the acute and convalescent phases of COVID-19. Deeply sampled blood TCRbeta repertoires from subjects exposed to, actively infected with, or recovered from COVID-19 were included in the dataset. The samples were drawn from the first 160 participants of the ongoing ImmuneRACE study and from roughly 1,300 subjects provided by 6 global collaborators. The repertoires were made available in a free public database intended to serve as a resource for research on the immune response to SARS-CoV-2. The prospective study material was composed of cDNA or gDNA derived from T cells, B-cell-depleted T cells, or PBMCs. A de-identified subject ID, COVID-19 status, age in years and sex were almost always included in the sample metadata. HLA class I and class II types, where available, came from metadata supplied by the sample provider rather than from assay-based typing. Study-wide conclusions, independent of this receptor: The amount of clinical and demographic metadata varied by source and participant and was provided uncurated.

For this clone: Its antigen has not been determined. No base quality values were provided; no much bigger clone lies one nucleotide off.

Each collaborating institution followed its own protocols to collect whole blood in K2EDTA tubes. For TCRbeta analysis, collaborators shipped samples as frozen whole blood, isolated PBMCs, or DNA extracted from either of those sample types. The immunoSEQ Assay, a bias-controlled multiplex PCR, was used to amplify TCRbeta CDR3 regions from genomic DNA. As for how the authors treated the data: Nucleated cell counts per sample were estimated from amplification of reference gene primers within the assay. Sequence reads were collapsed and filtered to measure the absolute abundance of every unique TCRbeta CDR3 rearrangement. Productive Simpson clonality was computed per sample as the square root of Simpson's diversity index over productive rearrangements. TCRdb re-hosts the immuneACCESS table, in-frame sequences only. Its copies lack some clones; in the studies checked, an unresolved V gene accounts for under half of them, and the cause for the rest is not known. That table furnishes V, J and clone size, whereas the DNA furnished D and trimming. The sample profile shows approximately 89,000 clones; 81% of them were found once. 13% of the sample is taken by the ten largest.

Material: peripheral blood. The clonotype was recovered from a human donor in a cohort sampled during active COVID-19.

The CDR3 region: CASSLADVRGPTGELFF. The DNA reads TGCGCCAGCAGCTTGGCCGACGTCAGGGGGCCGACCGGGGAGCTGTTTTTT. The rearranged chain carries TRBV5-1 and TRBJ2-2, with TRBD1 matching 8 junction bases. V has 0 bases trimmed and J has 5 bases trimmed; junction bases matching no gene number 9. The cysteine opens and the phenylalanine closes a CDR3 of 17 amino acids. CDR3 DNA only is kept here, 51 bases in frame from base 1. The germline V gene yields SGHRS for CDR1 and YFSETQ for CDR2.